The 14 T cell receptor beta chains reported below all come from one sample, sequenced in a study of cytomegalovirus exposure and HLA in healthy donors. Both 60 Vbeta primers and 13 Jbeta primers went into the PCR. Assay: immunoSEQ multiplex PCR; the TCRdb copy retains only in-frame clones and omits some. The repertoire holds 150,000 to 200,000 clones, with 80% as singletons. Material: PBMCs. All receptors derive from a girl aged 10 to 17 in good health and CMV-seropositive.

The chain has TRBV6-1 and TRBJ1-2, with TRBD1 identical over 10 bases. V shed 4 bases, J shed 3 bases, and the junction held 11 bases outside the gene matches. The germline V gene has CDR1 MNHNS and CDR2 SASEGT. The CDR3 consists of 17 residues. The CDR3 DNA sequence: TGTGCCAGCAGTGTCCGGGACAGGGGAACAATTGACTATGGCTACACCTTC. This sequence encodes CASSVRDRGTIDYGYTF.

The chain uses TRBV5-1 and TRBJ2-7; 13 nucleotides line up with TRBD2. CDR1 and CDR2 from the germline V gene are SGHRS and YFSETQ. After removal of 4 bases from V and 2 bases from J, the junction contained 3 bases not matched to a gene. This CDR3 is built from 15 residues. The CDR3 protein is CASSPTSGRAYEQYF. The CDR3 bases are TGCGCCAGCAGCCCAACTAGCGGGAGGGCCTACGAGCAGTACTTC.

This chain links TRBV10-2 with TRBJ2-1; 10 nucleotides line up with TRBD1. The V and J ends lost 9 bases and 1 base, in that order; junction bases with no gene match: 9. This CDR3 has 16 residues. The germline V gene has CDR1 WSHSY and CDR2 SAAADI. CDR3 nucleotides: TGCGCCAGTATCCGGGACAGGGGAAATTCCTACAATGAGCAGTTCTTC. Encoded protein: CASIRDRGNSYNEQFF.

CDR3 protein: CASSLGGTDTQYF. The CDR3 DNA reads TGTGCCAGCAGCTTAGGCGGCACAGATACGCAGTATTTT. V is TRBV7-2 and J is TRBJ2-3; D is unclear. Germline CDR1 is SGHTA and CDR2 is FQGNSA. The CDR3 contains 13 residues. The V end lost 1 base, the J end lost 1 base, and 3 bases lay between the germline ends.

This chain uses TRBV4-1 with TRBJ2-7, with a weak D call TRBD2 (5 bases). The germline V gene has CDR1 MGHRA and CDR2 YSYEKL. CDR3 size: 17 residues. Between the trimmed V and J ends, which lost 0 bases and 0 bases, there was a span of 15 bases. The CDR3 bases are TGCGCCAGCAGCCAAGAAGGTACCGAAAGCGGCTCCTACGAGCAGTACTTC. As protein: CASSQEGTESGSYEQYF.

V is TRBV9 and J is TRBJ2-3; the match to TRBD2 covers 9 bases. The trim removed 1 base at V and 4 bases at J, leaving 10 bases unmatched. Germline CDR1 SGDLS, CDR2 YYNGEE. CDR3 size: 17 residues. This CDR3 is CASSVRLAGEGPDTQYF. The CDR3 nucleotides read TGTGCCAGCAGCGTACGATTAGCGGGAGAGGGACCAGATACGCAGTATTTT.

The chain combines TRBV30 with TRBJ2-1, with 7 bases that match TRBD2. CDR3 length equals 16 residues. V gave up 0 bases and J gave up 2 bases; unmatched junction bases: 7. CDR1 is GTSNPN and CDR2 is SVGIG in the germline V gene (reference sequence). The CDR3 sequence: CAWSVLGREPYNEQFF. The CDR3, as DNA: TGTGCCTGGAGTGTACTAGGGCGGGAGCCCTACAATGAGCAGTTCTTC.

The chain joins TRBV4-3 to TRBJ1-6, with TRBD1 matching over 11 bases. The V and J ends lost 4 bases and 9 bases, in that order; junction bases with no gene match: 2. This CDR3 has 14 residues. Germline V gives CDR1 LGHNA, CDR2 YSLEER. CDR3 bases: TGCGCCAGCAGCCGAGGACAGGGGGCTTCACCCCTCCACTTT. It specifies CASSRGQGASPLHF.

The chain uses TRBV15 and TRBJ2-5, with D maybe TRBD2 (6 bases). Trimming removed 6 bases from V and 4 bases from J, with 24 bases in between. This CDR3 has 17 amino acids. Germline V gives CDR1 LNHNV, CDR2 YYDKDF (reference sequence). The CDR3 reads CATSSSPGEASRETQYF. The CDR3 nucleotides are TGTGCCACCAGTTCCTCTCCGGGGGAGGCCTCCAGAGAGACCCAGTACTTC.

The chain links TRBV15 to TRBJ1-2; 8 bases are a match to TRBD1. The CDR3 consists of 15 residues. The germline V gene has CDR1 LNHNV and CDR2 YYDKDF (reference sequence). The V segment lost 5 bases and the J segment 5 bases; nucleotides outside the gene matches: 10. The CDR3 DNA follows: TGTGCCACCAGCGACGACAGGGGTACTACTTATGGCTACACCTTC. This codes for CATSDDRGTTYGYTF. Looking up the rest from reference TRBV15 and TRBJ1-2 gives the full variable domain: DAMVIQNPRYQVTQFGKPVTLSCSQTLNHNVMYWYQQKSSQAPKLLFHYYDKDFNNEADTPDNFQSRRPNTSFCFLDIRSPGLGDTAMYLCATSDDRGTTYGYTFGSGTRLTVV.

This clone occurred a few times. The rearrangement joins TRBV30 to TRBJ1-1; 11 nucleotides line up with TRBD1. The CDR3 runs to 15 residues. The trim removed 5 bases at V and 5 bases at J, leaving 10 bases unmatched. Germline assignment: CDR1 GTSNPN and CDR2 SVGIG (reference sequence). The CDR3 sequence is CAWAGTGGYGTEAFF. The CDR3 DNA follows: TGTGCCTGGGCCGGGACAGGGGGGTATGGAACTGAAGCTTTCTTT.

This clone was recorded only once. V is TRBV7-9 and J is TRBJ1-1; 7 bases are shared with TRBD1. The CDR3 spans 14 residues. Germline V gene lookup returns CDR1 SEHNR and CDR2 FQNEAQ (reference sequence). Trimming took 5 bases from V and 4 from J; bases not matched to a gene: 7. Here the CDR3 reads CASSGQVWGTEAFF. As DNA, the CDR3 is TGTGCCAGCAGCGGACAGGTTTGGGGCACTGAAGCTTTCTTT.

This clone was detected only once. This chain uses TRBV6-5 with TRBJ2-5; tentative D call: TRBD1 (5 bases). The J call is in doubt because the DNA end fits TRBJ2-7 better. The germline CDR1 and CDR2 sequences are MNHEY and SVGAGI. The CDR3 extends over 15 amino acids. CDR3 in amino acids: CASSYRQPHTYEQYF. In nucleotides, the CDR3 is TGTGCCAGCAGTTACAGACAGCCCCACACCTACGAGCAGTACTTC.

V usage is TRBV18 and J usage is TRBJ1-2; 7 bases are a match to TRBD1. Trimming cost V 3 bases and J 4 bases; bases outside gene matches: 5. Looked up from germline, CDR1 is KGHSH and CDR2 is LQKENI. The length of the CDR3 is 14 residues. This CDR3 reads CASSPMTGTYGYTF. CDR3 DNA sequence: TGTGCCAGCTCACCGATGACAGGGACCTATGGCTACACCTTC. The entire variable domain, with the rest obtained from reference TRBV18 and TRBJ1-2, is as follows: NAGVMQNPRHLVRRRGQEARLRCSPMKGHSHVYWYRQLPEEGLKFMVYLQKENIIDESGMPKERFSAEFPKEGPSILRIQQVVRGDSAAYFCASSPMTGTYGYTFGSGTRLTVV.